The 23 T cell receptor beta chains below were found in one sample sequenced in a study of CD8+CD57+ T cells in acquired aplastic anemia. An expansion of CD8+CD57+ cells by flow cytometry had been shown in patients chosen for sequencing. TCR beta VDJ and CDR3 were profiled, and genomic DNA was the template. TCRdb re-called the reads through MiXCR, storing one row per CDR3 protein. Of roughly 120,000 distinct CDR3 sequences in the sample, under 65% were seen once. The sample taken for sequencing was sorted CD4+, CD8+, or CD8+CD57+ T cells (not recorded which) from PBMCs. Source of these receptors: a human donor with aplastic anemia.

This clonotype has at least ten counts. The V and J genes are TRBV20-1 and TRBJ2-7; TRBD1 matches at 9 bases. CDR3 length: 14 residues. The germline V gene encodes CDR1 DFQATT and CDR2 SNEGSKA (reference sequence). The V and J ends lost 6 bases and 4 bases, in that order; junction bases with no gene match: 10. The CDR3 protein is CSATLVDRGYEQYF. The CDR3, as DNA: TGCAGTGCGACCCTCGTGGACAGGGGTTACGAGCAGTACTTC.

There are a few counts of this clonotype. The chain joins TRBV19 to TRBJ2-5; D unresolved. V was cut by 8 bases and J by 0 bases, with 10 bases left in between. This CDR3 comprises 13 residues. Germline loops: CDR1 LNHDA, CDR2 SQIVND (reference sequence). This CDR3 reads CASRAVYQETQYF. The CDR3 DNA is TGTGCCAGTCGAGCCGTGTACCAAGAGACCCAGTACTTC. Full variable domain (rest looked up from reference TRBV19 and TRBJ2-5): DGGITQSPKYLFRKEGQNVTLSCEQNLNHDAMYWYRQDPGQGLRLIYYSQIVNDFQKGDIAEGYSVSREKKESFPLTVTSAQKNPTAFYLCASRAVYQETQYFGPGTRLLVL.

The rearrangement uses TRBV10-3 and TRBJ2-6; D gene ambiguous. The length of the CDR3 is 14 residues. Germline CDR1 and CDR2: ENHRY and SYGVKD. V lost 0 bases, J lost 8 bases, and 8 bases lay in between. Here the CDR3 reads CAISESGGSNVLTF. The CDR3 nucleotides read TGTGCCATCAGTGAGTCGGGCGGTTCCAACGTCCTGACTTTC.

This clonotype showed up just once. The chain recombines TRBV15 with TRBJ2-7; D is uncertain. Germline CDR1 and CDR2: LNHNV and YYDKDF (reference sequence). Trimming stripped 0 bases from V and 2 bases from J, with 8 bases between. The CDR3 extends over 14 amino acids. The CDR3, as DNA: TGTGCCACCAGCAGAGAGGGCGTCACCTACGAGCAGTACTTC. It is translated as CATSREGVTYEQYF.

With regard to this clonotype: A much larger clone sits a single nucleotide away, making a read error possible. The chain carries TRBV20-1 and TRBJ1-1, with D possibly being TRBD1 (5 bases). The CDR3 loop spans 13 amino acids. Germline values: CDR1 DFQATT, CDR2 SNEGSKA (reference sequence). Trimming cost V 6 bases and J 4 bases, with 15 bases left between them. CDR3 nucleotide sequence: TGCAGTGCGGGGGACGGATTGAGCACTGAAGCTTTCTTT. Translation: CSAGDGLSTEAFF.

This clonotype was seen at least ten times. The chain employs TRBV6-1 and TRBJ1-2, with D perhaps TRBD1 (5 bases). Germline CDR1 reads MNHNS; CDR2 reads SASEGT. V dropped 6 bases and J dropped 5 bases, with 13 bases sitting between them. The CDR3 runs 13 residues. CDR3 sequence reads: CASRQDSYYGYTF. The DNA of the CDR3 is TGTGCCAGCAGACAAGACAGTTATTATGGCTACACCTTC.

This clonotype occurred a few times. The gene calls are TRBV29-1 and TRBJ1-2; TRBD1 is a possible D gene (5 bases). The V end lost 3 bases, the J end lost 7 bases, and 9 bases lay between the germline ends. This CDR3 region has 11 residues. Germline lookup yields CDR1 SQVTM and CDR2 ANQGSEA. The CDR3: CSVEAGTGYTF. In nucleotides, the CDR3 is TGCAGCGTTGAGGCAGGGACTGGCTACACCTTC.

This clonotype appeared a few times. The rearrangement links TRBV15 to TRBJ2-7; 8 nucleotides line up with TRBD1. Per the germline V gene, CDR1 is LNHNV and CDR2 is YYDKDF (reference sequence). J gave up 9 bases and V 5 bases, and 15 bases lay outside the gene matches. The CDR3 totals 15 residues. The CDR3 sequence: CATSPDRADVRRQYF. As DNA, the CDR3 is TGTGCCACCAGCCCGGACAGGGCGGACGTACGAAGGCAGTACTTC.

The chain is built from TRBV24-1 and TRBJ2-2; 7 nucleotides align to TRBD1. CDR3 length: 13 residues. V shed 7 bases, J shed 4 bases, and the junction held 2 bases outside the gene matches. Germline V gives CDR1 KGHDR, CDR2 SFDVKD. The CDR3 is CATRTGSTGELFF. CDR3 DNA: TGTGCCACCAGGACAGGGTCCACCGGGGAGCTGTTTTTT.

Ten or more counts support this clonotype. In DNA form, the CDR3 reads TGTGCCAGCAGCCTGACAGGGAGCGGAAACACCATATATTTT. This gives the protein CASSLTGSGNTIYF. J is TRBJ1-3 and V is TRBV6-5; 7 positions match TRBD1. Trimming cost V 6 bases and J 4 bases; bases outside gene matches: 6. Germline V gene sequence: CDR1 MNHEY, CDR2 SVGAGI. The CDR3 length is 14 residues.

V gene TRBV24-1 combines with J gene TRBJ2-5; maybe TRBD2 (6 bases). There are 16 residues in the CDR3. Germline V lookup: CDR1 KGHDR, CDR2 SFDVKD. The V end was cut by 1 base, the J end by 1 base, with 12 bases between. In DNA, the CDR3 is TGTGCCACCAGTGATTTCAGAGCGGGCGCCCAAGAGACCCAGTACTTC. Amino acids: CATSDFRAGAQETQYF.

In this sample, this clonotype turned up many times. V and J are TRBV2 and TRBJ1-2, with D tentatively TRBD1 (6 bases). CDR1 and CDR2 (germline): SNHLY, FYNNEI. V was shortened by 2 bases and J by 2 bases, with 12 bases between the two germline ends. The CDR3 is 15 residues long. The CDR3 nucleotides read TGTGCCAGCAGTGAATCTGGGCAGGGGAACTATGGCTACACCTTC. Amino acids: CASSESGQGNYGYTF.

This clonotype was detected many times. CDR3 in amino acids: CASRRDRDTQETQYF. CDR3 DNA: TGTGCCAGCAGACGGGACAGGGATACGCAAGAGACCCAGTACTTC. The J gene is TRBJ2-5, the V gene TRBV27; TRBD1 matches at 9 bases. Germline V CDR1 and CDR2: MNHEY, SMNVEV (reference sequence). The CDR3 totals 15 residues. With V trimmed by 6 bases and J by 2 bases, 7 bases remained unmatched.

Many counts were recorded for this clonotype. The chain combines TRBV19 with TRBJ1-2, with D perhaps TRBD1 (5 bases). CDR3 length equals 13 residues. The V gene's germline CDR1 is LNHDA and CDR2 SQIVND (reference sequence). The V end lost 4 bases, the J end lost 6 bases, and 12 bases lay between the germline ends. The CDR3 region is CASSKWAGNGYTF. In DNA, the CDR3 is TGTGCCAGTAGTAAATGGGCAGGGAATGGCTACACCTTC.

On this clonotype itself: Possible read error: a much larger clone is one base away. This chain links TRBV20-1 with TRBJ2-3; 11 nucleotides match TRBD2. The germline V gene encodes CDR1 DFQATT and CDR2 SNEGSKA (reference sequence). This CDR3 region has 19 residues. The CDR3 spells CSASQWSLAGGQDTGTQYF. CDR3 nucleotides: TGCAGTGCTTCACAATGGAGTCTAGCGGGGGGACAGGACACAGGTACGCAGTATTTT.

V and J are TRBV10-2 and TRBJ1-1; 7 positions match TRBD1. The CDR3 contains 14 residues. With 8 bases clipped from V and 5 bases from J, the junction kept 11 bases outside the gene matches. The germline gives CDR1 WSHSY, CDR2 SAAADI. CDR3 bases: TGCGCCAGCGCATTATCGACAGGGATGACTGAAGCTTTCTTT. Protein product: CASALSTGMTEAFF.

Only a few counts were recorded for this clonotype. CDR3 sequence (DNA): TGTGCCAGCAGCCTCGGCGGTGAGCAGTTCTTC. Translated: CASSLGGEQFF. J is TRBJ2-1 and V is TRBV7-2, with D hard to call. This CDR3 is built from 11 residues. V was cut by 5 bases and J by 9 bases, with 8 bases left in between. Germline CDR1 and CDR2: SGHTA and FQGNSA. The variable domain in full, completed from reference TRBV7-2 and TRBJ2-1, reads GAGVSQSPSNKVTEKGKDVELRCDPISGHTALYWYRQSLGQGLEFLIYFQGNSAPDKSGLPSDRFSAERTGGSVSTLTIQRTQQEDSAVYLCASSLGGEQFFGPGTRLTVL.

The chain joins TRBV7-3 to TRBJ1-1; no reliable D call. This CDR3 comprises 15 residues. The V gene's germline CDR1 is SGHTA and CDR2 FQGTGA. The V end lost 2 bases, the J end lost 1 base, and 11 bases lay between the germline ends. The CDR3 DNA sequence: TGTGCCAGCAGCTTATCCCCCGCAGGGAACACTGAAGCTTTCTTT. It is translated as CASSLSPAGNTEAFF.

The genes are TRBV29-1 and TRBJ1-4; 10 nucleotides agree with TRBD1. CDR3 length equals 14 residues. J lost 6 bases, V lost 7 bases, and 8 bases had no gene match. From germline, CDR1 is SQVTM and CDR2 ANQGSEA. The CDR3 loop is CSAYTGTGDEKLFF. The CDR3 nucleotides are TGCAGCGCCTACACCGGGACAGGGGATGAAAAACTGTTTTTT.

The chain recombines TRBV20-1 with TRBJ2-7; 11 nucleotides align to TRBD2. Germline V gene sequence: CDR1 DFQATT, CDR2 SNEGSKA (reference sequence). The CDR3 consists of 15 residues. V was clipped by 1 base and J by 2 bases; unmatched bases: 4. The CDR3 sequence is CSARARLAGTYEQYF. For the CDR3, the DNA is TGCAGTGCTAGAGCCCGACTAGCGGGAACCTACGAGCAGTACTTC.

V usage is TRBV19 and J usage is TRBJ1-2; 7 bases line up with TRBD1. CDR3 size: 13 residues. V was pared by 8 bases and J by 8 bases, with 11 bases of the junction left unmatched. Germline CDR1 reads LNHDA; CDR2 reads SQIVND (reference sequence). The CDR3 sequence: CASHDSTGDGYTF. CDR3 nucleotides: TGTGCCAGTCATGACTCCACAGGGGACGGCTACACCTTC.

The chain recombines TRBV12-3 or TRBV12-4 with TRBJ2-5, with TRBD1 identical over 10 bases. CDR3 length: 15 residues. Germline trimming cut 2 bases from V and 5 bases from J; bases unmatched to any gene: 5. This chain's CDR3 is CASSLRTGGRETQYF. CDR3 DNA sequence: TGTGCCAGCAGTTTAAGGACAGGGGGACGGGAGACCCAGTACTTC.

This clonotype was observed a handful of times. The V and J genes are TRBV7-3 and TRBJ2-7, with 7 nucleotides matching TRBD2. After removal of 6 bases from V and 7 bases from J, the junction contained 6 bases not matched to a gene. This CDR3 has 12 amino acids. The germline CDR1 and CDR2 sequences are SGHTA and FQGTGA. CDR3: CASSRSGGEQYF. DNA of the CDR3: TGTGCCAGCAGTCGATCGGGGGGTGAGCAGTACTTC.